This T cell receptor (beta chain) was obtained from a study of T cells in Graves' hyperthyroidism and ophthalmopathy. Study summary: Blood from the periphery was taken at initial diagnosis, before any treatment. Study findings and constraints: Most clonotypes that expanded in the thyroid above 0.001 also showed up in blood. Ophthalmopathy could be told apart from stable hyperthyroidism with a 13 V-J model.

Amplified TCR beta CDR3 regions came from RNA transcripts. The HTBI primer set served for first-round RT-PCR of the TCR CDR3. TCRdb reprocessed the multiplex PCR reads via MiXCR and lists one record per CDR3 protein. The sample includes under 750,000 distinct CDR3 sequences, around 20% of them seen just once. This clonotype was seen only a few times. Its matching antigen is unknown. Newly diagnosed hyperthyroidism patients aged 18 to 65 years had disease lasting under 2 months. This CDR3 has 10 residues. Trimming left V 7 bases short and J 6 bases short, with 10 bases between. Looked up from germline, CDR1 is SQVTM and CDR2 is ANQGSEA.

This receptor was taken from a woman between 50 and 59 years old with Graves' hyperthyroidism that later progressed to Graves' ophthalmopathy. The rearrangement uses TRBV29-1 and TRBJ2-7; possibly TRBD1 for D (6 bases). The sequenced material came from blood. In nucleotides, the CDR3 is TGCAGCGCACAGGGTCTCGAGCAGTACTTC. It is translated as CSAQGLEQYF.